One sample yielded the 18 T cell receptor beta chains listed below, sequenced in a study of blood T cell repertoires in COVID-19. The protocol was immunoSEQ multiplex PCR, while the TCRdb copy is restricted to in-frame clones and leaves out a portion. The sample lists roughly 310,000 clones, 88% occurring once. The source material was peripheral blood. The receptors derive from a woman aged 45-65 years with active or convalescent COVID-19.

The V gene is TRBV4-2, the J gene TRBJ2-1; maybe TRBD2 (5 bases). This CDR3 has 13 residues. Germline V gene data show CDR1 as LGHNA and CDR2 as YNFKEQ. V was shortened by 3 bases and J by 5 bases, with 8 bases between the two germline ends. CDR3 in DNA: TGTGCCAGCAGCCATATCGGGGACAATGAGCAGTTCTTC. Protein sequence: CASSHIGDNEQFF.

This CDR3 is CASSLAYSGTGNYGYTF. The CDR3 bases are TGCGCCAGCAGCTTGGCTTACTCCGGGACAGGGAACTATGGCTACACCTTC. The chain employs TRBV5-1 and TRBJ1-2; TRBD1 matches at 9 bases. V trimming: 0 bases; J trimming: 2 bases; junction bases outside the gene matches: 8. The germline V gene has CDR1 SGHRS and CDR2 YFSETQ. CDR3 length equals 17 residues.

This clone came up once. This chain joins TRBV28 and TRBJ2-1; TRBD2 agrees at 11 bases. CDR1 and CDR2 (germline): MDHEN, SYDVKM. V was pared by 5 bases and J by 7 bases, with 10 bases of the junction left unmatched. The CDR3 is 16 amino acids. The CDR3 sequence is CASSPVAGGPDNEQFF. The CDR3 nucleotides are TGTGCCAGCAGTCCCGTAGCGGGAGGGCCGGATAATGAGCAGTTCTTC.

V gene TRBV28 combines with J gene TRBJ2-7; 7 bases agree with TRBD2. The germline gives CDR1 MDHEN, CDR2 SYDVKM. The CDR3 consists of 15 residues. Germline trimming cut 5 bases from V and 6 bases from J; bases unmatched to any gene: 13. CDR3 amino acids: CASSLPGLGRFEQYF. The CDR3 nucleotides are TGTGCCAGCAGTCTTCCAGGACTAGGGAGATTCGAGCAGTACTTC.

The rearrangement joins TRBV10-3 to TRBJ2-7; D may be TRBD1 (6 bases). The germline V gene has CDR1 ENHRY and CDR2 SYGVKD. CDR3 size: 14 residues. Trimming shortened V by 0 bases and J by 3 bases, and 9 bases separated the two germline ends. Written as DNA, the CDR3 is TGTGCCATCAGTGAGTCAGGGGGATTCTACGAGCAGTACTTC. Protein: CAISESGGFYEQYF.

V usage is TRBV6-5 and J usage is TRBJ1-2; perhaps TRBD1 as D (6 bases). CDR1 and CDR2 from the germline V gene are MNHEY and SVGAGI. The CDR3 extends over 14 amino acids. V was cut by 6 bases and J by 4 bases, with 15 bases left in between. The CDR3 sequence: CASSRQAVSYGYTF. CDR3 nucleotides: TGTGCCAGCAGCCGACAGGCCGTTAGCTATGGCTACACCTTC.

This chain uses TRBV2 with TRBJ2-7, with D maybe TRBD1 (6 bases). The ends were cut back, 7 bases at V and 5 bases at J, with 9 bases in the middle. Germline V gives CDR1 SNHLY, CDR2 FYNNEI. This CDR3 is 11 amino acids long. This CDR3 is CASTRQDEQYF. The CDR3 DNA follows: TGTGCCAGCACGAGACAGGACGAGCAGTACTTC.

This clone was detected only once. V is TRBV28 and J is TRBJ1-2; 7 nucleotides agree with TRBD1. With V trimmed by 5 bases and J by 3 bases, 6 bases remained unmatched. Germline V CDR1 and CDR2: MDHEN, SYDVKM. This CDR3 comprises 14 residues. CDR3 in amino acids: CASSLLGTDYGYTF. The CDR3 bases are TGTGCCAGCAGTCTCCTTGGGACAGACTATGGCTACACCTTC.

A single count supports this clone. The genes are TRBV4-2 and TRBJ1-1, with a weak D call TRBD1 (5 bases). V was shortened by 1 base and J by 0 bases, with 6 bases between the two germline ends. Looked up from germline, CDR1 is LGHNA and CDR2 is YNFKEQ. This CDR3 is 14 amino acids long. CDR3 sequence: CASSQGGLNTEAFF. The CDR3, as DNA: TGTGCCAGCAGCCAAGGGGGCTTGAACACTGAAGCTTTCTTT.

The chain uses TRBV11-2 and TRBJ1-1; D is unclear. V was clipped by 3 bases and J by 0 bases, with 11 bases between them. Germline V gene sequence: CDR1 SGHAT, CDR2 FQNNGV. The CDR3 runs 15 residues. CDR3 nucleotide sequence: TGTGCCAGCAGCTTCTCCGCTATCATGAACACTGAAGCTTTCTTT. Translation: CASSFSAIMNTEAFF.

The genes are TRBV7-6 and TRBJ2-7; 12 bases are shared with TRBD2. CDR3 length: 15 residues. Germline V gene data show CDR1 as SGHVS and CDR2 as FNYEAQ. The V gene end was trimmed by 5 bases and the J gene end by 5 bases; junction bases not matched to a gene: 7. The CDR3 reads CASSRRTSGIDEQYF. For the CDR3, the DNA is TGTGCCAGCAGCCGACGGACTAGCGGGATCGACGAGCAGTACTTC.

This chain uses TRBV6-5 with TRBJ2-5; a possible D gene is TRBD2 (6 bases). CDR3 length: 11 amino acids. CDR1 and CDR2 (germline): MNHEY, SVGAGI. V gave up 7 bases and J gave up 5 bases, with 8 bases separating them. The CDR3 sequence is CASTAGETQYF. As DNA, the CDR3 is TGTGCCAGCACCGCGGGGGAGACCCAGTACTTC.

The chain links TRBV9 to TRBJ2-5; D unresolved. This CDR3 has 17 amino acids. The ends were cut back, 7 bases at V and 2 bases at J, with 24 bases in the middle. Germline loops: CDR1 SGDLS, CDR2 YYNGEE. The CDR3 here is CASLPYTLRVLQETQYF. The CDR3 DNA is TGTGCCAGCCTCCCCTATACACTTCGGGTCCTTCAAGAGACCCAGTACTTC.

The chain links TRBV7-3 to TRBJ2-3, with 12 bases fitting TRBD2. The V and J ends lost 3 bases and 0 bases, in that order; junction bases with no gene match: 10. Germline lookup yields CDR1 SGHTA and CDR2 FQGTGA. The CDR3 length is 19 residues. Written as DNA, the CDR3 is TGTGCCAGCAGCTTGACTAGCGGGAGTAGCTATACGAGCACAGATACGCAGTATTTT. Protein sequence: CASSLTSGSSYTSTDTQYF.

The CDR3 protein is CASSRTGNTGELFF. As DNA, the CDR3 is TGTGCCAGCTCCAGGACTGGGAACACCGGGGAGCTGTTTTTT. V and J are TRBV18 and TRBJ2-2; D possibly corresponds to TRBD2 (5 bases). Trimming removed 6 bases at V and 1 base at J, with 9 bases between. Germline lookup yields CDR1 KGHSH and CDR2 LQKENI. The CDR3 sequence is 14 residues long.

The chain is built from TRBV6-5 and TRBJ2-7, with a possible D match to TRBD2 (5 bases). The CDR3 loop spans 11 amino acids. With 7 bases removed from V and 6 bases from J, the gap between germline ends came to 10 bases. Germline V gene lookup returns CDR1 MNHEY and CDR2 SVGAGI. CDR3 coding DNA: TGTGCCAGCACTGCGAGGGCCGAGCAGTACTTC. Protein sequence: CASTARAEQYF.

The chain employs TRBV5-6 and TRBJ2-5, with 7 bases identical to TRBD1. CDR1 and CDR2 from the germline V gene are SGHDT and YYEEEE. The CDR3 is 17 residues long. J lost 5 bases, V lost 3 bases, and 16 bases had no gene match. The CDR3 sequence is CASSSLDRDSIWETQYF. In DNA form, the CDR3 reads TGTGCCAGCAGCTCATTAGATCGGGACAGTATATGGGAGACCCAGTACTTC.

V gene TRBV29-1 combines with J gene TRBJ2-7; the match to TRBD2 covers 7 bases. CDR3 size: 14 residues. The V segment lost 4 bases and the J segment 1 base; nucleotides outside the gene matches: 7. Germline-derived CDR1 and CDR2 are SQVTM and ANQGSEA. The CDR3 DNA reads TGCAGCGTTGCCCCGAGGGGAGGGTCCTACGAGCAGTACTTC. Protein product: CSVAPRGGSYEQYF.